This T cell receptor beta chain was captured by sequencing in a study of blood T cell repertoires in COVID-19. Study background: Spain, Italy and the United States supplied samples that represented acute and convalescent COVID-19.

CDR3 length equals 15 residues. The germline gives CDR1 SEHNR, CDR2 FQNEAQ (reference sequence). Trimming left V 1 base short and J 1 base short, with 10 bases between. While infection was still active, Seattle patients were enrolled and then followed longitudinally. Some clones are missing from TCRdb's copy, which holds only in-frame ones; the method was immunoSEQ multiplex PCR. The sample yields fewer than 350,000 clones, roughly 90% seen once. Sequenced: peripheral blood. The chain combines TRBV7-9 with TRBJ1-1, with a weak D call TRBD1 (6 bases). The clonotype originates from a man aged 25 to 40 with COVID-19, enrolled during active disease. This CDR3 is CASSLVTGRNTEAFF. DNA of the CDR3: TGTGCCAGCAGCTTAGTTACAGGGAGGAACACTGAAGCTTTCTTT.